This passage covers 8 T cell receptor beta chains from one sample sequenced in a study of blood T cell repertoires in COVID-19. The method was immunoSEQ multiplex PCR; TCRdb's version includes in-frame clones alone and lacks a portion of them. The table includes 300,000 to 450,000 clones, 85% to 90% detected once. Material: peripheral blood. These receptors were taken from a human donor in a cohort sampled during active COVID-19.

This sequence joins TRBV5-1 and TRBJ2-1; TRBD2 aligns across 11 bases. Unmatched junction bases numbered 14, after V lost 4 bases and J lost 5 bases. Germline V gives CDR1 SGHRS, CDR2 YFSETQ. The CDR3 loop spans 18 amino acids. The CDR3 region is CASSRGISGGANHNEQFF. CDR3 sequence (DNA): TGCGCCAGCAGCCGTGGAATTAGCGGGGGGGCCAACCACAATGAGCAGTTCTTC.

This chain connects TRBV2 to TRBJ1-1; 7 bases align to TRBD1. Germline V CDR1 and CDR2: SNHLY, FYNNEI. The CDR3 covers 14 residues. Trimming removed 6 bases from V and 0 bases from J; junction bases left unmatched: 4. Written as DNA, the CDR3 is TGTGCCAGCAGAAAAGACAGGGTGAACACTGAAGCTTTCTTT. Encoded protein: CASRKDRVNTEAFF.

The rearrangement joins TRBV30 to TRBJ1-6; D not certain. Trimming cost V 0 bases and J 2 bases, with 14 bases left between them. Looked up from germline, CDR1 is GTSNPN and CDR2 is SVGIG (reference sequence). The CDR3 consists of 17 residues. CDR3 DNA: TGTGCCTGGAGTGTACGGGGTGGGGTAACCTATAATTCACCCCTCCACTTT. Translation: CAWSVRGGVTYNSPLHF.

The CDR3 DNA reads TGCGCCAGCAGCCAAGATTGGGGGGGGGCCTCAGATACGCAGTATTTT. This encodes CASSQDWGGASDTQYF. The gene calls are TRBV4-1 and TRBJ2-3, with D perhaps TRBD2 (7 bases). V was shortened by 0 bases and J by 4 bases, with 14 bases between the two germline ends. CDR3 size: 16 residues. Germline V gene data show CDR1 as MGHRA and CDR2 as YSYEKL.

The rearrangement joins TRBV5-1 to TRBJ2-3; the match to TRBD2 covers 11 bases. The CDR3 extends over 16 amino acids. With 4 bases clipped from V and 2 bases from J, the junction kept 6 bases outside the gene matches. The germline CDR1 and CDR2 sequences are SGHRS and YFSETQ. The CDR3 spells CASSAGTSGPTDTQYF. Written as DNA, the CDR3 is TGCGCCAGCAGCGCGGGGACTAGCGGACCCACAGATACGCAGTATTTT.

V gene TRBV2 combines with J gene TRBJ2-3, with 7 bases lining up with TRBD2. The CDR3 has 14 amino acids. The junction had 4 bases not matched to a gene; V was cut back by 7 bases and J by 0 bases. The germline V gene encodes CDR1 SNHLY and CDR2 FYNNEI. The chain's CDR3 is CASKAGPSTDTQYF. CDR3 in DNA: TGTGCCAGCAAAGCGGGGCCTAGCACAGATACGCAGTATTTT.

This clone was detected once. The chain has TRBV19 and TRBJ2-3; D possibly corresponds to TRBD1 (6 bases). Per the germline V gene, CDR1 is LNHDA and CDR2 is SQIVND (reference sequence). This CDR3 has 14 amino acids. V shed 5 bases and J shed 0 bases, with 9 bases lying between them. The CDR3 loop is CASSATGSTDTQYF. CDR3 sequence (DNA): TGTGCCAGTAGTGCGACAGGCAGCACAGATACGCAGTATTTT.

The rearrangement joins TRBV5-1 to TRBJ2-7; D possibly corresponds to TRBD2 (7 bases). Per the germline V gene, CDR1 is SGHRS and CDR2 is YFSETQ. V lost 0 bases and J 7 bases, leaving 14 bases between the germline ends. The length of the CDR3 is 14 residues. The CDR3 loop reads CASSLVRGAREQYF. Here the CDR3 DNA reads TGCGCCAGCAGCTTGGTTCGGGGGGCGAGGGAGCAGTACTTC.